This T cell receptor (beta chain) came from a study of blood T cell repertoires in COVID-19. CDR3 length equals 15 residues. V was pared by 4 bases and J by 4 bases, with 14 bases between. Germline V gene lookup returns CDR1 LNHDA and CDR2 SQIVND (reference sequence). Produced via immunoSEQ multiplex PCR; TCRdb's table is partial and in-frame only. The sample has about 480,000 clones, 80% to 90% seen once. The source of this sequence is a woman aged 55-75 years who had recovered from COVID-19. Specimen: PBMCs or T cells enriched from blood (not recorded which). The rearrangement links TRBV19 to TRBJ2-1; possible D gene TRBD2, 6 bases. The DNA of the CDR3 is TGTGCCAGTAGTACTCCAGGGAGGCAATACAATGAGCAGTTCTTC. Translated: CASSTPGRQYNEQFF.